Listed below are T cell receptor beta chains from one sample, sequenced in a study of T cell responses to AZD1222 COVID-19 vaccine. The table came from immunoSEQ multiplex PCR; TCRdb's copy has only in-frame clones and leaves some out. Of around 100,000 clones in the sample, nearly 90% were seen once. This material consisted of peripheral blood, taken 28 days after the second AZD1222 dose. The receptors here all came from an adult who received the AZD1222 COVID-19 vaccine. The CDR3 runs from the conserved cysteine through the conserved F or W.

TRBJ1-2 TRBV29-1 CSTVRTGVIGYTF
TRBJ1-3 TRBV18 CASSPPRNPISGNTIYF
TRBJ2-3 TRBV24-1 CATSDPTRDTQYF
TRBJ2-7 TRBV6-1 CASSDRDRGQIYEQYF
TRBJ2-7 TRBV6-5 CASTEPGNPAYEQYF
TRBJ1-2 TRBV28 CASLLSIGENYGYTF
TRBJ1-2 TRBV5-4 CAIHEGTQVYYGYTF
TRBJ1-2 TRBV16 CASSQSQVYGYTF
TRBJ2-7 TRBV6-5 CASGYRYEQYF
TRBJ1-6 TRBV12-3/TRBV12-4 CASSFNYNSPLHF
TRBJ1-4 TRBV7-9 CASSLNLATNEKLFF
TRBJ1-3 TRBV5-5 CASSLGPGAGNTIYF
TRBJ1-1 TRBV6-5 CASSYLAENTEAFF
TRBJ2-2 TRBV28 CASSTPGTANTGELFF
TRBJ1-2 TRBV4-2 CASSQDSNRQNYGYTF
TRBJ1-6 TRBV21-1 CASSSRQGGDNSPLHF
TRBJ1-1 TRBV6-5 CASSRGRDTEAFF
TRBJ2-4 TRBV19 CASSMGLAKNIQYF
TRBJ2-2 TRBV9 CASSPGTSGTVGELFF
TRBJ2-1 TRBV27 CASSLSLVDGDGQFF
TRBJ1-6 TRBV7-9 CASSLEQGVNSPLHF
TRBJ1-5 TRBV2 CASQTVTNQPQHF
TRBJ1-1 TRBV30 CAWSWKGRGTEAFF
TRBJ2-2 TRBV28 CASRQSGAAANTGELFF
TRBJ2-7 TRBV5-1 CASSLGSYIRSSYEQYF
TRBJ2-7 TRBV6-6 CASSSSGTNHEQYF
TRBJ2-2 TRBV2 CASSRTSFSTGELFF
TRBJ2-1 TRBV7-3 CASSSGWLANEQFF
TRBJ2-7 TRBV13 CASSLRQGVGEQYF
TRBJ1-1 TRBV19 CASSNPGQGAGTEAFF
TRBJ2-2 TRBV4-3 CASSPPDRVEGTGELFF
TRBJ2-6 TRBV6-1 CASSERVWTESGANVLTF
TRBJ1-4 TRBV3-1/TRBV3-2 CASSHGQLQNEKLFF
TRBJ2-7 TRBV20-1 CSASETTKYEQYF
TRBJ1-2 TRBV27 CASSLERDRDYGYTF
TRBJ2-7 TRBV6-2/TRBV6-3 CASSYDRAEQYF
TRBJ1-2 TRBV5-4 CASSVDRGNYGYTF
TRBJ2-1 TRBV19 CASSKTSGRATEQFF
TRBJ1-2 TRBV5-1 CASSQEAGGAGGYTF
TRBJ2-1 TRBV19 CASRPVQQDNEQFF
TRBJ1-6 TRBV12-5 CASGTGTGNSPLHF
TRBJ2-3 TRBV14 CASSQAGGFRTDTQYF
TRBJ2-1 TRBV28 CASSHLDRGHEQFF
TRBJ2-3 TRBV5-6 CASSLALAGADTQYF
TRBJ2-6 TRBV7-2 CASSLQGPGANVLTF
TRBJ2-1 TRBV30 CAWSGGLAGGYEQFF
TRBJ2-7 TRBV6-5 CASSYSNPGQGYEQYF
TRBJ1-2 TRBV28 CASSSGDYGYTF
TRBJ1-3 TRBV15 CATSILLGGTGSGNTIYF
TRBJ1-5 TRBV9 CASSVDGDDNQPQHF
TRBJ2-7 TRBV19 CASSMTGQGAHEQYF
TRBJ1-2 TRBV28 CASSAAGQVIYGYTF
TRBJ2-1 TRBV4-1 CASSQANLGLTSGFTEQFF
TRBJ1-2 TRBV27 CASSLSGTARGYTF
TRBJ2-1 TRBV19 CASSIRQGGRDEQFF
TRBJ2-7 TRBV28 CASTPGGSVYEQYF
TRBJ2-7 TRBV18 CASSPREYEQYF